What follows are 15 T cell receptor beta chains derived from one specimen sequenced in a study of blood T cell repertoires in COVID-19. Produced via immunoSEQ multiplex PCR; TCRdb's table is partial and in-frame only. The profile shows some 95,000 clones, less than 90% of them singletons. The sequenced material came from peripheral blood. These receptors all stem from a man older than 75 with active or convalescent COVID-19.

The V gene is TRBV6-4, the J gene TRBJ2-1, with D possibly TRBD2 on 5 matching bases. The germline V and J ends were trimmed by 0 bases and 7 bases, with 10 bases remaining between them. The CDR3 loop spans 14 amino acids. Per germline, CDR1 MRHNA and CDR2 SNTAGT. CDR3 sequence: CASSDSGGSNEQFF. The CDR3 DNA sequence: TGTGCCAGCAGTGACTCAGGCGGGTCGAATGAGCAGTTCTTC.

The chain has TRBV5-8 and TRBJ2-2; TRBD1 agrees at 12 bases. The CDR3 is 15 residues long. Per the germline V gene, CDR1 is SGHTS and CDR2 is YDEGEE. V shed 4 bases, J shed 7 bases, and the junction held 5 bases outside the gene matches. CDR3 in amino acids: CASSIGTGGIGELFF. The CDR3 DNA follows: TGTGCCAGCAGCATAGGGACAGGGGGCATCGGGGAGCTGTTTTTT. The complete variable domain, with remaining parts taken from reference TRBV5-8 and TRBJ2-2, reads EAGVTQSPTHLIKTRGQQATLRCSPISGHTSVYWYQQALGLGLQFLLWYDEGEERNRGNFPPRFSGRQFPNYSSELNVNALELEDSALYLCASSIGTGGIGELFFGEGSRLTVL.

The chain recombines TRBV6-1 with TRBJ2-7; 11 nucleotides line up with TRBD1. Losses at the gene ends were 1 base for V and 3 bases for J; bases not matched to a gene: 8. The CDR3 loop spans 17 amino acids. CDR1 MNHNS and CDR2 SASEGT come from the germline V gene. In DNA form, the CDR3 reads TGTGCCAGCAGTGAAGAAGGGGGACAGGGGGGAATCTACGAGCAGTACTTC. Amino acids: CASSEEGGQGGIYEQYF.

The rearrangement links TRBV11-2 to TRBJ2-3; 8 nucleotides align to TRBD2. Germline V gene lookup returns CDR1 SGHAT and CDR2 FQNNGV. This CDR3 comprises 16 residues. Trimming at V came to 7 bases and at J to 0 bases, leaving 9 bases not matched to a gene. CDR3 DNA: TGTGCCAGCACCCATGGGCCTAGCGGGAGCACAGATACGCAGTATTTT. Amino acids: CASTHGPSGSTDTQYF. Based on the CDR3 plus reference TRBV11-2 and TRBJ2-3, the full variable domain is EAGVAQSPRYKIIEKRQSVAFWCNPISGHATLYWYQQILGQGPKLLIQFQNNGVVDDSQLPKDRFSAERLKGVDSTLKIQPAKLEDSAVYLCASTHGPSGSTDTQYFGPGTRLTVL.

The rearrangement uses TRBV5-1 and TRBJ2-7, with TRBD1 as a possible D gene (6 bases). CDR1 and CDR2 from the germline V gene are SGHRS and YFSETQ. Trimming pared 0 bases from V and 2 bases from J, leaving 9 bases between. The length of the CDR3 is 14 residues. The CDR3, as DNA: TGCGCCAGCAGCTTGGACAGGGTCACCTACGAGCAGTACTTC. Translation gives CASSLDRVTYEQYF.

J is TRBJ2-4 and V is TRBV23-1, with 7 bases lining up with TRBD2. TRBV23-1 carries the ORF label, with uncertain function. This CDR3 contains 18 residues. V lost 3 bases to trimming and J lost 0 bases; unmatched junction nucleotides: 11. The CDR3 DNA follows: TGCGCCAGCAGTCATGCGGCTGCTAGCGGCCGAGCCAAAAACATTCAGTACTTC. Translation: CASSHAAASGRAKNIQYF.

This clone was counted only a few times. The J gene is TRBJ1-2, the V gene TRBV6-1; TRBD1 matches 12 bases. The ends lost 3 bases at V and 8 bases at J; junction bases unmatched: 7. The germline gives CDR1 MNHNS, CDR2 SASEGT. The length of the CDR3 is 15 residues. Written as DNA, the CDR3 is TGTGCCAGCAGTGATGGTGGGACAGGGGGCGTGGGCTACACCTTC. It codes for CASSDGGTGGVGYTF.

This clone was counted only a few times. This chain uses TRBV9 with TRBJ2-5; the D gene is possibly TRBD2 (6 bases). Germline CDR1 is SGDLS and CDR2 is YYNGEE. V was shortened by 0 bases and J by 4 bases, with 10 bases between the two germline ends. This CDR3 is 14 amino acids long. The CDR3 DNA follows: TGTGCCAGCAGCGTAGTTGGAGGGTTAGAGACCCAGTACTTC. As protein: CASSVVGGLETQYF.

V gene TRBV19 combines with J gene TRBJ1-5, with TRBD1 matching 10 bases. CDR3 length: 16 amino acids. The germline gives CDR1 LNHDA, CDR2 SQIVND (reference sequence). With V trimmed by 5 bases and J by 2 bases, 6 bases remained unmatched. The CDR3 sequence: CASSPGQGHGNQPQHF. CDR3 DNA: TGTGCCAGTAGTCCGGGACAGGGGCACGGCAATCAGCCCCAGCATTTT. The full variable domain, with the rest looked up from reference TRBV19 and TRBJ1-5, is DGGITQSPKYLFRKEGQNVTLSCEQNLNHDAMYWYRQDPGQGLRLIYYSQIVNDFQKGDIAEGYSVSREKKESFPLTVTSAQKNPTAFYLCASSPGQGHGNQPQHFGDGTRLSIL.

The chain has TRBV12-3 or TRBV12-4 and TRBJ2-3; D is unclear. The V end lost 2 bases, the J end lost 14 bases, and 14 bases lay between the germline ends. The CDR3 has 12 amino acids. CDR3 region: CASSLRGQARYF. The DNA of the CDR3 is TGTGCCAGCAGTTTAAGAGGCCAAGCCCGGTATTTT.

This clone has more than one count but fewer than ten. The rearrangement joins TRBV11-1 to TRBJ2-1, with TRBD2 matching over 10 bases. There are 15 residues in the CDR3. The J segment lost 6 bases and the V segment lost 5 bases, leaving 7 bases of the junction unmatched. In germline, CDR1 is SGHAT, CDR2 FQDESV (reference sequence). The CDR3 DNA follows: TGTGCCAGCAGCCCGCTAGCGGGAGCGTCCAATGAGCAGTTCTTC. Its protein is CASSPLAGASNEQFF.

This clone is a singleton in its sample. The rearrangement joins TRBV28 to TRBJ2-3; 9 bases agree with TRBD2. The V gene end was trimmed by 4 bases and the J gene end by 4 bases; junction bases not matched to a gene: 3. Germline CDR1 reads MDHEN; CDR2 reads SYDVKM. The CDR3 contains 14 residues. CDR3 loop: CASSSSGKPDTQYF. CDR3 nucleotide sequence: TGTGCCAGCAGTTCTAGCGGGAAGCCAGATACGCAGTATTTT.

The rearrangement uses TRBV5-1 and TRBJ2-6; no clear D. Germline lookup yields CDR1 SGHRS and CDR2 YFSETQ. The CDR3 consists of 16 residues. Trimming removed 3 bases at V and 4 bases at J, with 14 bases between. CDR3 in DNA: TGCGCCAGCAGCTCCCAGCCCGGGTCCGGGGCCAACGTCCTGACTTTC. The encoded protein is CASSSQPGSGANVLTF.

This chain links TRBV6-2 or TRBV6-3 with TRBJ1-5, with TRBD1 as a possible D gene (5 bases). Germline assignment: CDR1 MNHEY and CDR2 SVGEGT. The V and J ends lost 6 bases and 1 base respectively, with 13 bases between them. The CDR3 spans 15 residues. The CDR3 nucleotides are TGTGCCAGCAGCACTCAGGGTTTAAGCAATCAGCCCCAGCATTTT. Translated: CASSTQGLSNQPQHF.

This rearrangement joins TRBV10-3 to TRBJ2-7; D is perhaps TRBD2 (6 bases). Germline-derived CDR1 and CDR2 are ENHRY and SYGVKD. V was cut by 2 bases and J by 4 bases, with 15 bases left in between. CDR3 length: 15 amino acids. The CDR3 sequence is CAISEGVADAYEQYF. CDR3 coding DNA: TGTGCCATCAGTGAGGGGGTAGCGGATGCATACGAGCAGTACTTC.